A single sample is the source of the 21 T cell receptor beta chains below, sequenced in a study of post-analysis software for immune sequencing data. Study-wide points: About five TRBV segments (TRBV5-6, TRBV5-1 and TRBV20-1 among them) occurred more frequently in patients than in controls.

The authors incorporated unique molecular identifiers into the TCR beta cDNA libraries. Using its own MiXCR run on the PCR reads, TCRdb lists one record per CDR3 protein. This sample has hundreds of thousands of distinct CDR3 sequences; about 39% occur once, and the top ten carry 7.5% to 8.5%. Their target antigens are unknown. Material for sequencing was blood. The receptors stem from a girl under 10 years old with multiple sclerosis.

The chain uses TRBV5-1 and TRBJ1-1, with 7 nucleotides matching TRBD1. V dropped 8 bases and J dropped 10; count of bases not matched to a gene: 17. The CDR3 loop spans 14 amino acids. The germline V gene has CDR1 SGHRS and CDR2 YFSETQ. CDR3 sequence (DNA): TGCGCCAGTCAGCCGCTAAGGGGGCCTCAACGAGCTTTCTTT. Amino acid sequence: CASQPLRGPQRAFF.

This clonotype appeared a few times. J is TRBJ2-2 and V is TRBV12-3 or TRBV12-4, with 10 bases that match TRBD1. The CDR3 runs 15 residues. Trimming at V came to 5 bases and at J to 5 bases, leaving 5 bases not matched to a gene. CDR3 loop: CASSADRGRTGELFF. For the CDR3, the DNA is TGTGCCAGCAGTGCAGACAGGGGGCGGACCGGGGAGCTGTTTTTT.

The chain links TRBV13 to TRBJ1-1; 7 bases are a match to TRBD1. J was trimmed by 0 bases and V by 3 bases; bases with no gene match: 7. This CDR3 region has 16 residues. Germline V lookup: CDR1 PRHDT, CDR2 FYEKMQ (reference sequence). CDR3 sequence: CASSFRDSSMNTEAFF. DNA of the CDR3: TGTGCCAGCAGCTTCCGGGACAGCTCCATGAACACTGAAGCTTTCTTT.

The chain employs TRBV7-9 and TRBJ2-3, with 16 bases matching TRBD2. Germline V gene sequence: CDR1 SEHNR, CDR2 FQNEAQ (reference sequence). CDR3 length: 17 amino acids. V lost 3 bases to trimming and J lost 0 bases; unmatched junction nucleotides: 0. The CDR3: CASSLGLAGGSTDTQYF. CDR3 nucleotides: TGTGCCAGCAGCTTGGGACTAGCGGGGGGGAGCACAGATACGCAGTATTTT.

The chain combines TRBV20-1 with TRBJ2-1; 14 bases align to TRBD2. Germline CDR1 is DFQATT and CDR2 is SNEGSKA (reference sequence). The CDR3 runs 16 residues. V was pared by 1 base and J by 7 bases, with 6 bases of the junction left unmatched. The CDR3 coding sequence is TGCAGTGCTAGAGTCCCGACTAGCGGGAGGGGGAATGAGCAGTTCTTC. Translation gives CSARVPTSGRGNEQFF.

The chain joins TRBV28 to TRBJ1-2, with a weak D call TRBD1 (5 bases). Trimming took off 6 bases at V and 4 bases at J, with 36 bases between the two ends. In germline, CDR1 is MDHEN, CDR2 SYDVKM. The CDR3 length is 21 residues. CDR3 protein: CASSSPTGPSGRVSSSYGYTF. The CDR3 coding sequence is TGTGCCAGCAGCTCACCTACAGGACCCTCGGGGCGAGTTTCGTCTAGCTATGGCTACACCTTC.

This clonotype was found a few times. This sequence joins TRBV7-3 and TRBJ2-3, with D maybe TRBD2 (7 bases). V lost 5 bases to trimming and J lost 0 bases, with 15 bases between them. CDR3 length: 16 amino acids. Germline V gene lookup returns CDR1 SGHTA and CDR2 FQGTGA. CDR3 coding DNA: TGTGCCAGCAGCCGTCAAGGGGGGGGTAGCACAGATACGCAGTATTTT. This translates into CASSRQGGGSTDTQYF.

This clonotype was counted only a few times. The chain has TRBV3-1 and TRBJ1-2, with a weak D call TRBD1 (5 bases). Germline V gene data show CDR1 as LGHDT and CDR2 as YNNKEL (reference sequence). The CDR3 runs to 18 residues. V lost 0 bases and J lost 0, with 17 bases in between. CDR3: CASSQDRGRGSSNYGYTF. CDR3 DNA: TGTGCCAGCAGCCAAGATAGGGGCCGAGGTTCCTCTAACTATGGCTACACCTTC.

This clonotype is a singleton in its sample. The chain employs TRBV29-1 and TRBJ1-2, with D hard to call. This CDR3 is built from 13 residues. Trimming shortened V by 1 base and J by 1 base, and 7 bases separated the two germline ends. CDR1 is SQVTM, CDR2 ANQGSEA, per germline. The CDR3 DNA follows: TGCAGCGTTGAAGCCAGCCTTAACTATGGCTACACCTTC. The encoded protein is CSVEASLNYGYTF.

The J gene is TRBJ2-2, the V gene TRBV9, with TRBD2 as a possible D gene (7 bases). The CDR3 runs 15 residues. V dropped 4 bases and J dropped 6 bases, with 16 bases sitting between them. CDR1 and CDR2 (germline): SGDLS, YYNGEE. In DNA form, the CDR3 reads TGTGCCAGCAGCCCAGGAGGGGGGGCCGCCGGGGAGCTGTTTTTT. Protein sequence: CASSPGGGAAGELFF.

The V and J genes are TRBV6-5 and TRBJ2-1; 11 bases map to TRBD2. CDR1 is MNHEY and CDR2 is SVGAGI in the germline V gene. This CDR3 has 18 amino acids. The trim removed 2 bases at V and 0 bases at J, leaving 6 bases unmatched. The DNA for the CDR3 is TGTGCCAGCAGTTACGTGATAGCGGGAGGGCCCTCCTACAATGAGCAGTTCTTC. Translating gives CASSYVIAGGPSYNEQFF.

The V call is TRBV20-1, the J call TRBJ2-1; D is ambiguous. Trimming cost V 3 bases and J 4 bases, with 16 bases left between them. CDR1 is DFQATT and CDR2 is SNEGSKA in the germline V gene (reference sequence). This CDR3 spans 15 amino acids. The CDR3 sequence: CSASLGSQSYNEQFF. CDR3 in DNA: TGCAGTGCTAGTCTGGGCAGCCAATCTTACAATGAGCAGTTCTTC.

The V call is TRBV4-1, the J call TRBJ2-5; a possible D gene is TRBD2 (7 bases). Germline V lookup: CDR1 MGHRA, CDR2 YSYEKL. Trimming took 1 base from V and 6 from J, leaving 15 bases between them. This CDR3 comprises 15 residues. The CDR3 DNA is TGCGCCAGCAGCCAAGTTTCCGGGGGGCCTCAGACCCAGTACTTC. It encodes CASSQVSGGPQTQYF.

About this clonotype itself: An end of the junction does not agree with germline; a read error may underlie this. This chain links TRBV11-2 with TRBJ2-1; a weak D match, TRBD2 (6 bases). The CDR3 totals 17 residues. Germline-derived CDR1 and CDR2 are SGHAT and FQNNGV. The CDR3 protein is CASSLEADGSSYNEQFF. CDR3 nucleotides: TGTGCCAGCAGCCTAGAGGCGGACGGGAGCTCCTACAATGAGCAGTTCTTC.

The chain recombines TRBV20-1 with TRBJ1-2; TRBD1 might be the D (5 bases). The CDR3 runs to 14 residues. CDR1 and CDR2 from the germline V gene are DFQATT and SNEGSKA (reference sequence). Trimming cost V 3 bases and J 6 bases, with 17 bases left between them. CDR3 sequence: CSASIRQGEDGYTF. DNA for the CDR3: TGCAGTGCTAGTATACGTCAAGGGGAGGATGGCTACACCTTC.

The chain has TRBV7-9 and TRBJ1-1; TRBD1 agrees at 7 bases. CDR3 length equals 14 residues. V shed 7 bases and J 5 bases; nucleotides not matched to a gene: 10. CDR1 is SEHNR, CDR2 FQNEAQ, per germline (reference sequence). CDR3 loop: CASINIGGLTEAFF. CDR3 bases: TGTGCCAGCATCAATATAGGGGGCCTAACTGAAGCTTTCTTT.

The chain links TRBV12-3 or TRBV12-4 to TRBJ1-2; the D is unclear. V was pared by 3 bases and J by 8 bases, with 16 bases between. The CDR3 extends over 14 amino acids. CDR3 DNA sequence: TGTGCCAGCAGTTTTTCCGCCCGGGCGGAAGGCTACACCTTC. As protein: CASSFSARAEGYTF.

The chain employs TRBV3-1 and TRBJ2-1; 9 positions agree with TRBD2. Germline loops: CDR1 LGHDT, CDR2 YNNKEL (reference sequence). The CDR3 loop spans 16 amino acids. V was pared by 3 bases and J by 3 bases, with 6 bases of the junction left unmatched. CDR3 DNA: TGTGCCAGCAGCCATCCTAGCGGGGCAGGCTACAATGAGCAGTTCTTC. As protein: CASSHPSGAGYNEQFF.

V is TRBV9 and J is TRBJ1-2, with TRBD1 as a possible D gene (6 bases). The CDR3 extends over 14 amino acids. V lost 2 bases and J 2 bases, leaving 10 bases between the germline ends. Germline V gene data show CDR1 as SGDLS and CDR2 as YYNGEE. The CDR3 region is CASSVADSNYGYTF. The DNA for the CDR3 is TGTGCCAGCAGCGTTGCGGACAGCAACTATGGCTACACCTTC.

V usage is TRBV28 and J usage is TRBJ2-7, with D uncertain. Trimming removed 6 bases at V and 1 base at J, with 7 bases between. The CDR3 has 12 residues. Germline values: CDR1 MDHEN, CDR2 SYDVKM. CDR3 DNA: TGTGCCAGCAGATCCGGGTCCTACGAGCAGTACTTC. It codes for CASRSGSYEQYF.

This clonotype turned up a few times. This chain uses TRBV29-1 with TRBJ2-5, with unresolved D. V lost 3 bases and J lost 5, with 7 bases in between. Germline V gene lookup returns CDR1 SQVTM and CDR2 ANQGSEA. The CDR3 sequence is 11 residues long. In nucleotides, the CDR3 is TGCAGCGTTGATAACGTTGAGACCCAGTACTTC. This sequence encodes CSVDNVETQYF.